The source of this T cell receptor beta chain is a study of T cell responses to AZD1222 COVID-19 vaccine. Study conclusions and caveats: Spike was spanned by vaccine-associated CD4 TCRs, which were dominant at 160-218 and 743-854. Clonal diversity was possibly underestimated; the donors were predominantly white British and more often female.

The method was immunoSEQ multiplex PCR; TCRdb's version includes in-frame clones alone and lacks a portion of them. This sample carries 90,000 to 110,000 clones, more than 75% of them seen once, and the ten largest clones take about 4.6%. The CDR3 runs 14 residues. CDR1 and CDR2 (germline): SQVTM, ANQGSEA. With 4 bases removed from V and 3 bases from J, the gap between germline ends came to 13 bases. This clone was counted between two and nine times. Its antigen is unknown. The sequence was collected from an adult who received the AZD1222 COVID-19 vaccine. This chain joins TRBV29-1 and TRBJ1-5, with TRBD1 as a possible D gene (6 bases). Specimen: peripheral blood, collected 28 days after the second AZD1222 dose. The CDR3 DNA is TGCAGCGTTGCCGAGGGGGGGACCAATCAGCCCCAGCATTTT. Translating gives CSVAEGGTNQPQHF. Looking up the rest from reference TRBV29-1 and TRBJ1-5 gives the full variable domain: SAVISQKPSRDICQRGTSLTIQCQVDSQVTMMFWYRQQPGQSLTLIATANQGSEATYESGFVIDKFPISRPNLTFSTLTVSNMSPEDSSIYLCSVAEGGTNQPQHFGDGTRLSIL.